The 17 T cell receptor beta chains reported below all come from one sample, sequenced in a study of molecular identifiers for immune sequencing clone quantification. TCRdb re-called the PCR reads with MiXCR, one entry per CDR3 protein. The sample yields about 100,000 distinct CDR3 sequences, roughly 34% seen once. Sequenced material: naive CD8+ T cells from blood, with Jurkat cell RNA spiked in. Subset in this sample: FACS-sorted CD8+CD4-CCR7+CD45RA+ naive T cells. Receptors originate from a human donor in good health. Some libraries in this study had Jurkat cell RNA spiked in.

V is TRBV19 and J is TRBJ2-1; TRBD1 or TRBD2 may be the D gene (5 bases each). This CDR3 contains 13 residues. The germline gives CDR1 LNHDA, CDR2 SQIVND (reference sequence). V was shortened by 6 bases and J by 6 bases, with 12 bases between the two germline ends. Written as DNA, the CDR3 is TGTGCCAGTAGCCCCGGGACCGTCAATGAGCAGTTCTTC. This gives the protein CASSPGTVNEQFF.

By sample share, this clonotype is medium-sized (0.01 to 0.1%). V usage is TRBV7-2 and J usage is TRBJ1-1; D is unclear. V was cut by 3 bases and J by 7 bases, with 9 bases left in between. The CDR3 has 12 amino acids. Germline CDR1 is SGHTA and CDR2 is FQGNSA. CDR3 in DNA: TGTGCCAGCAGCTTCCCCGGGAATGAAGCTTTCTTT. Protein sequence: CASSFPGNEAFF.

This clonotype was detected many times. V and J are TRBV7-9 and TRBJ1-1; maybe TRBD1 (5 bases). The CDR3 covers 13 residues. The germline CDR1 and CDR2 sequences are SEHNR and FQNEAQ (reference sequence). The V gene lost 2 bases and the J gene lost 3 bases, with 7 bases spanning the gap. The CDR3 region has the DNA TGTGCCAGCAGCTTACCAGGGTACACTGAAGCTTTCTTT. Its protein product is CASSLPGYTEAFF.

V is TRBV6-2 or TRBV6-3 and J is TRBJ2-1; weak D call: TRBD1 (6 bases). Germline-derived CDR1 and CDR2 are MNHEY and SVGEGT. This CDR3 is built from 14 residues. The germline V and J ends were trimmed by 4 bases and 1 base, with 8 bases remaining between them. DNA of the CDR3: TGTGCCAGCAGTTGGCAGGGGTCCTACAATGAGCAGTTCTTC. This gives the protein CASSWQGSYNEQFF.

The chain couples TRBV19 to TRBJ1-1; D not resolved. There are 13 residues in the CDR3. Trimming removed 6 bases at V and 1 base at J, with 9 bases between. The germline V gene has CDR1 LNHDA and CDR2 SQIVND (reference sequence). CDR3 sequence (DNA): TGTGCCAGTAGGGCACTTCCGAACACTGAAGCTTTCTTT. This translates into CASRALPNTEAFF.

In its sample, this clonotype was seen once. This chain connects TRBV7-3 to TRBJ2-7, with 8 positions matching TRBD2. The CDR3 consists of 15 residues. Trimming at V came to 3 bases and at J to 3 bases, leaving 7 bases not matched to a gene. Germline V gene data show CDR1 as SGHTA and CDR2 as FQGTGA. CDR3 residues: CASSLMAGGDYEQYF. CDR3 nucleotides: TGTGCCAGCAGCTTGATGGCGGGAGGAGACTACGAGCAGTACTTC.

Notes on this clonotype: Likely a read error: the CDR3 ends without its conserved phenylalanine or tryptophan. This chain uses TRBV20-1 with TRBJ1-1; D uncertain. V was trimmed by 0 bases and J by 8 bases, leaving 13 bases between them. Germline V lookup: CDR1 DFQATT, CDR2 SNEGSKA (reference sequence). The length of the CDR3 is 13 residues. The CDR3 loop reads CSARDLEGSEAFL. The CDR3 DNA sequence: TGCAGTGCTAGAGATTTAGAGGGATCAGAAGCTTTCCTT.

Turning to this clonotype: This may be a read error: a much more frequent sequence differs by one nucleotide. The chain uses TRBV12-3 or TRBV12-4 and TRBJ2-5; no clear D gene. The CDR3 consists of 13 residues. V was trimmed by 3 bases and J by 5 bases, leaving 10 bases between them. CDR3 nucleotides: TGTGCCAGCAGTTTCGCGATATCTGAGACCCAGTACTTC. Protein product: CASSFAISETQYF.

This clonotype was counted ten times or more. This chain joins TRBV4-3 and TRBJ2-7, with D possibly being TRBD2 (6 bases). CDR3 length equals 18 residues. V lost 2 bases to trimming and J lost 5 bases, with 25 bases between them. The V gene's germline CDR1 is LGHNA and CDR2 YSLEER. CDR3 loop: CASSQRLPFGGGFHEQYF. As DNA, the CDR3 is TGCGCCAGCAGCCAAAGGCTCCCATTTGGGGGAGGTTTCCACGAGCAGTACTTC.

This clonotype was observed at least ten times. This chain joins TRBV28 and TRBJ2-2, with D hard to call. The CDR3 totals 15 residues. V lost 5 bases, J lost 7 bases, and 17 bases lay in between. Germline loops: CDR1 MDHEN, CDR2 SYDVKM. CDR3 bases: TGTGCCAGCAGTCCCCAACCGGAGTTGGACGGGGAGCTGTTTTTT. Protein product: CASSPQPELDGELFF.

The rearrangement joins TRBV28 to TRBJ1-4, with D possibly being TRBD1 (5 bases). Germline V gene lookup returns CDR1 MDHEN and CDR2 SYDVKM. Trimming cost V 2 bases and J 8 bases, with 9 bases left between them. This CDR3 comprises 13 residues. The CDR3 reads CASSLRQSEKLFF. The CDR3 bases are TGTGCCAGCAGTTTACGACAGAGCGAAAAACTGTTTTTT.

The chain carries TRBV20-1 and TRBJ2-1, with TRBD2 identical over 13 bases. Germline CDR1 is DFQATT and CDR2 is SNEGSKA (reference sequence). Germline trimming cut 6 bases from V and 7 bases from J; bases unmatched to any gene: 12. The CDR3 covers 16 residues. The CDR3 coding sequence is TGCAGTGCCTTCGAAATCACTAGCGGGAGGGATAATGAGCAGTTCTTC. This translates into CSAFEITSGRDNEQFF.

This clonotype was counted between two and nine times. The J gene is TRBJ1-1, the V gene TRBV24-1, with D possibly being TRBD1 (5 bases). The V and J ends lost 1 base and 11 bases respectively, with 16 bases between them. Germline assignment: CDR1 KGHDR and CDR2 SFDVKD. The CDR3 consists of 14 residues. This CDR3 reads CATSDFGSGGGAFF. For the CDR3, the DNA is TGTGCCACCAGTGATTTTGGCTCCGGGGGGGGGGCTTTCTTT.

The chain uses TRBV4-3 and TRBJ2-7; 10 bases agree with TRBD1. The CDR3 sequence is 14 residues long. V lost 3 bases to trimming and J lost 5 bases; unmatched junction nucleotides: 4. Germline loops: CDR1 LGHNA, CDR2 YSLEER. CDR3: CASSHGTGANEQYF. CDR3 DNA: TGCGCCAGCAGCCACGGGACAGGGGCCAACGAGCAGTACTTC.

Details on this clonotype: This may arise from a read error, as a much more abundant clone is one base away. V gene TRBV4-3 combines with J gene TRBJ2-7; 7 bases match TRBD1. The ends lost 4 bases at V and 4 bases at J; junction bases unmatched: 7. CDR1 is LGHNA, CDR2 YSLEER, per germline. The CDR3 totals 14 residues. The CDR3 DNA sequence: TGCGCCAGCAGCCCGGGACAGTGTCTGTACGAGCAGTACTTC. Its protein product is CASSPGQCLYEQYF.

This clonotype was observed a few times. The chain links TRBV5-1 to TRBJ2-7, with 7 bases identical to TRBD2. Trimming at V came to 2 bases and at J to 5 bases, leaving 4 bases not matched to a gene. Germline loops: CDR1 SGHRS, CDR2 YFSETQ. The CDR3 is 13 residues long. The CDR3 coding sequence is TGCGCCAGCAGCTTTAGCGGGTCCGACGAGCAGTACTTC. Amino acids: CASSFSGSDEQYF.

This clonotype was counted at least ten times. The CDR3 sequence is CASSPGPSTNEKLFF. CDR3 bases: TGTGCCAGCAGCCCAGGACCCTCAACTAATGAAAAACTGTTTTTT. The chain recombines TRBV7-8 with TRBJ1-4, with D hard to call. There are 15 residues in the CDR3. CDR1 and CDR2 from the germline V gene are SGHVS and FQNEAQ. V was shortened by 5 bases and J by 0 bases, with 10 bases between the two germline ends.